The rows below give T cell receptor beta chains drawn from one sample of a study of shared clonotypes between healthy human individuals. The method was immunoSEQ multiplex PCR; TCRdb's version includes in-frame clones alone and lacks a portion of them. The sample yields millions of clones, about 92% seen once. Sequencing was carried out using naive CD8+ T cells from PBMCs. Receptors were obtained from a man between 18 and 29 years old in good health. Some clones in this sample may be carry-over from other donors' samples. Each CDR3 is given with its conserved first and last residue. The D gene is left open where the match is weak. A clone size is listed for some rows: how often the clone was seen (once, few, many), or a class if it is expanded.

v_gene	d_gene	j_gene	len	abundance	CDR3nt	CDR3aa
TRBV19	TRBD2	TRBJ2-7	14	.	TGTGCCAGTAGTATAGCGGGAGGGCTCCACGAGCAGTACTTC	CASSIAGGLHEQYF
TRBV4-3	.	TRBJ1-3	13	.	TGCGCCAGCAGCCAGAATCTCAGGGACACCATATATTTT	CASSQNLRDTIYF
TRBV27	.	TRBJ2-3	14	.	TGTGCCAGCAGCTCCACGTCCCTCACAGATACGCAGTATTTT	CASSSTSLTDTQYF
TRBV28	.	TRBJ1-1	15	.	TGTGCCAGCTCCTCCGCGCGGGCAGAGGTCGCTGAAGCTTTCTTT	CASSSARAEVAEAFF
TRBV2	.	TRBJ2-7	15	once	TGTGCCAGCAGTGATTTTGCAGCGAGCTCCTACGAGCAGTACTTC	CASSDFAASSYEQYF
TRBV4-2	TRBD1	TRBJ2-3	17	.	TGTGCCAGCAGCCAAACTAAGACAGGGACGAGCACAGATACGCAGTATTTT	CASSQTKTGTSTDTQYF
TRBV28	.	TRBJ2-1	15	.	TGTGCCAGCAGTTTAAGGGCGGGCATTAACAATGAGCAGTTCTTC	CASSLRAGINNEQFF
TRBV7-9	.	TRBJ1-2	16	.	TGTGCCAGCAGACTCGCCGGGGCCTTCCACGGCTATGGCTACACCTTC	CASRLAGAFHGYGYTF
TRBV14	.	TRBJ2-7	17	once	TGTGCCAGCAGCCAAGACCCAAGGACAGTTCTCTCCTACGAGCAGTACTTC	CASSQDPRTVLSYEQYF
TRBV4-1	.	TRBJ2-3	17	.	TGCGCCAGCAGCCAAAGGGTAGCGGCTACCCCCACAGATACGCAGTATTTT	CASSQRVAATPTDTQYF
TRBV18	.	TRBJ2-5	11	.	TGTGCCAGCTCACCTCCAGGGACCCAGTACTTC	CASSPPGTQYF
TRBV7-9	.	TRBJ1-2	13	.	TGTGCCAGCAGCTCCCCCTTGTTATCTGGCTACACCTTC	CASSSPLLSGYTF
TRBV4-1	.	TRBJ2-1	12	once	TGCGCCAGCAGCCAATTGTCCAATGAGCAGTTCTTC	CASSQLSNEQFF
TRBV7-8	TRBD2	TRBJ2-1	14	.	TGTGCCAGCGCAGTGGGGACTAGGGGAGATGAGCAGTTCTTC	CASAVGTRGDEQFF
TRBV28	.	TRBJ2-7	13	.	TGTGCCAGCAGTAGGGGAGGGGGCTACGAGCAGTACTTC	CASSRGGGYEQYF
TRBV11-2	.	TRBJ2-1	12	once	TGTGCCAGCAGCTTTTCGTACAATGAGCAGTTCTTC	CASSFSYNEQFF
TRBV5-8	.	TRBJ2-7	14	.	TGTGCCAGCAGCTTGGCGGGGGCGGGAAACGAGCAGTACTTC	CASSLAGAGNEQYF
TRBV27	TRBD1	TRBJ2-7	15	.	TGTGCCAGCAGTGGGAGGACAGGGGCATCCTACGAGCAGTACTTC	CASSGRTGASYEQYF
TRBV6-1	.	TRBJ2-7	16	.	TGTGCCAGCAGTGAATCACAGCGGGCGAAATACTACGAGCAGTACTTC	CASSESQRAKYYEQYF
TRBV29-1	TRBD2	TRBJ2-1	13	.	TGCAGCTTGGATAGCGGGGCCCGCAATGAGCAGTTCTTC	CSLDSGARNEQFF
TRBV10-3	.	TRBJ1-2	11	.	TGTGCCATCAGTACCAGGGATGGCTACACCTTC	CAISTRDGYTF
TRBV7-9	.	TRBJ2-4	15	.	TGTGCCAGCAGCTCGACAGGTCTAGCCAAAAACATTCAGTACTTC	CASSSTGLAKNIQYF
TRBV29-1	TRBD1	TRBJ2-2	13	few	TGCAGCGTAGTCCAGGGGGCGAACGGGGAGCTGTTTTTT	CSVVQGANGELFF
TRBV6-5	.	TRBJ2-7	13	.	TGTGCCAGCAGTCTGACAGGTAGTTACGAGCAGTACTTC	CASSLTGSYEQYF
TRBV11-3	TRBD2	TRBJ2-2	18	.	TGTGCCAGCAGCCCCAAATCCGGACTAGCGGGAGTTACCGGGGAGCTGTTTTTT	CASSPKSGLAGVTGELFF
TRBV6-1	TRBD1	TRBJ2-7	18	.	TGTGCCAGCAGTGAAGCCTTGGGACAGGGGGCATTTATCTACGAGCAGTACTTC	CASSEALGQGAFIYEQYF
TRBV7-2	TRBD1	TRBJ1-1	15	.	TGTGCCAGCAGCTCCCGGACAGGGTCGGGGACTGAAGCTTTCTTT	CASSSRTGSGTEAFF
TRBV30	.	TRBJ1-1	15	.	TGTGCCTGGAGTGTCCCGGTGTGGCGGAACACTGAAGCTTTCTTT	CAWSVPVWRNTEAFF